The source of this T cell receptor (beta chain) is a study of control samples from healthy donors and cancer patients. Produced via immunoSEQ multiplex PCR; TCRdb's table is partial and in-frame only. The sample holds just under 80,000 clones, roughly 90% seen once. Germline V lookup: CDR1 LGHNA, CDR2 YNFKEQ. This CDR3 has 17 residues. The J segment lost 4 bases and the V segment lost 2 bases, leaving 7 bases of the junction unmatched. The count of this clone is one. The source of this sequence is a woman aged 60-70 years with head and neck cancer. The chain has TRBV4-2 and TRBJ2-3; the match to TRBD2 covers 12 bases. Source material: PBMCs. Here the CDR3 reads CASSQPGLAGWADTQYF. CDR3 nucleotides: TGTGCCAGCAGCCAACCCGGACTAGCGGGGTGGGCAGATACGCAGTATTTT.